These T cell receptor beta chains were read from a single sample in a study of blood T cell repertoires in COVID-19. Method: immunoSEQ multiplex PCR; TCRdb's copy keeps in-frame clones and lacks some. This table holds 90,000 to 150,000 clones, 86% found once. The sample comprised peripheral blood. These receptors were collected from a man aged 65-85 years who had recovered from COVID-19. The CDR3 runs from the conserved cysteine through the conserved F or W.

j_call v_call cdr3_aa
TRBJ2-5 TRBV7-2 CASSRGLAATETQYF
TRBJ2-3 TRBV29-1 CSVDSGTADTQYF
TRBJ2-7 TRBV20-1 CSASQGQGADEQYF
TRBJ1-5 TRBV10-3 CAISESNWGGSAQHF
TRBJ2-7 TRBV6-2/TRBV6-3 CASSYPRTVSSYEQYF
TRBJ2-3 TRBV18 CASQTTRGTDTQYF
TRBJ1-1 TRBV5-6 CASSLKGADGAFF
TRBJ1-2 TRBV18 CASSPTRDYGYTF
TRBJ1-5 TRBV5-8 CASSSFPHIDSSNQPQHF
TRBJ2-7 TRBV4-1 CASSQETKAYEQYF
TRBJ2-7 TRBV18 CASSLYGLAGDEQYF
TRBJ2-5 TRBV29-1 CSVGPGGGMETQYF
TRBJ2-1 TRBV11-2 CASSLARGSSYNEQFF
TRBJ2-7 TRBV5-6 CASSPRLAGGTYEQYF
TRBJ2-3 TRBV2 CASSETSGRTDTQYF
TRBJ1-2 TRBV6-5 CASTESAGGNYGYTF
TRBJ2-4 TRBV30 CAGGGGERNIQYF
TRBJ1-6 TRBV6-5 CASSSRTGGNSPLHF
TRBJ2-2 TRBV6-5 CASGQLNTGELFF